Sample share makes the clone carrying this TCR beta chain medium-sized. No antigen is known for it. Treatment: approximately nine-day PBMC culture with coronavirus spike peptide pools or control peptides (ViraFEST assay). Antigen-specific T cell expansion with peptide pools preceded TCR sequencing in the ViraFEST approach. The data were obtained in a study of vaccination and CD4 T cells after COVID-19. About the study: Samples were taken after vaccination, a median of roughly 65 days after dose two, with a range of 14 to 241. Overlapping SARS-CoV-2, HCoV-NL63, HCoV-OC43 and HCoV-229E spike peptides stimulated the cells.

Cultured CD4+ T-cell DNA underwent Oncomine TCR Beta short-read sequencing. TCRdb itself ran the PCR reads through MiXCR, one entry per CDR3 protein. The sample includes under 11,000 distinct CDR3 sequences, about 28% of them seen just once. This clonotype was sampled from a human donor who had recovered from COVID-19. This specimen consisted of CD4+ T cells from blood, cultured in vitro, obtained after SARS-CoV-2 vaccination.

The CDR3 is CASSRDYLSTDTQYF. As DNA, the CDR3 is TGTGCCAGCAGCCGGGACTACCTAAGCACAGATACGCAGTATTTT. The chain couples TRBV7-2 to TRBJ2-3, with 7 bases fitting TRBD2. Germline V lookup: CDR1 SGHTA, CDR2 FQGNSA. This CDR3 region has 15 residues. After removal of 5 bases from V and 0 bases from J, the junction contained 5 bases not matched to a gene.